This TCR beta chain is drawn from a study of blood T cells in healthy people across ages. A second about 7 to 12 cycle PCR used barcoded and J-beta primers. A template-switch adaptor with 12 random nucleotides tagged each cDNA molecule. All samples yielded 2.5 million or more CDR3-containing paired-end reads. MiXCR was run by TCRdb on the 5' RACE reads, yielding one entry per CDR3 protein. This sample carries some 1,800,000 distinct CDR3 sequences, 30% to 40% of them seen once, and the ten largest clones take about 21%. V trimming: 4 bases; J trimming: 5 bases; junction bases outside the gene matches: 9. CDR3 size: 15 residues. Germline CDR1 reads SGHNT; CDR2 reads YENEEA. Healthy Caucasian individuals from Russia aged roughly 6 to 100 served as donors. Broader study findings: Among T cells, TCR beta diversity per million cells dropped roughly linearly as age rose.

Notes on this clonotype: Its antigen remains unidentified.

The clonotype comes from a human donor in good health. The chain joins TRBV11-3 to TRBJ2-7, with TRBD1 matching over 9 bases. The sequenced sample consisted of blood. CDR3 in DNA: TGTGCCAGCAGCTCTGGACAGGGGACGAATGACGAGCAGTACTTC. This codes for CASSSGQGTNDEQYF.